This T cell receptor (beta chain) was recovered during a study of blood T cell repertoires in COVID-19. Study background: T cells, B-cell-depleted T cells, or PBMCs supplied cDNA or gDNA.

The V gene lost 4 bases and the J gene lost 4 bases, with 10 bases spanning the gap. There are 13 residues in the CDR3. Original data processing: The assay estimated nucleated cells by amplifying reference gene primers. Repertoires were generated with immunoSEQ multiplex PCR, while TCRdb's copy carries only in-frame clones and drops some. The V and J calls and clone size are taken from that table; D and trimming were inferred from the DNA. The sample carries around 220,000 clones, about 90% recorded once. The chain joins TRBV12-3 or TRBV12-4 to TRBJ1-2; weak D call: TRBD1 (6 bases). This TCR was sampled from a woman aged 18-29 years who had recovered from COVID-19. Input material: PBMCs or T cells enriched from blood (not recorded which). The CDR3 region has the DNA TGTGCCAGCAGTTCAATGGACAGCTATGGCTACACCTTC. This translates into CASSSMDSYGYTF.